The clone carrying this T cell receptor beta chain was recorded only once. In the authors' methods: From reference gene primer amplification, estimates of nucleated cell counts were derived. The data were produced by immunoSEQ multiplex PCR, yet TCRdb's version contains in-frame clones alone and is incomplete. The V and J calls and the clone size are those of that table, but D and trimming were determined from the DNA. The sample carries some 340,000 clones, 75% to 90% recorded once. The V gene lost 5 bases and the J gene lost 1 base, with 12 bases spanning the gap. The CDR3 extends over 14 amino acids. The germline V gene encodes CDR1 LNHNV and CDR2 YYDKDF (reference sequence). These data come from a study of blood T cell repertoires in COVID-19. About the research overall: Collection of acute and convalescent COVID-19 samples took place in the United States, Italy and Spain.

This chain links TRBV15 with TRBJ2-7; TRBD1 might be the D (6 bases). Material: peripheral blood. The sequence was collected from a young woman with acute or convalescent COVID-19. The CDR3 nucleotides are TGTGCCACCAGCCCAGGGGTAGGGTCCTACGAGCAGTACTTC. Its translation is CATSPGVGSYEQYF.